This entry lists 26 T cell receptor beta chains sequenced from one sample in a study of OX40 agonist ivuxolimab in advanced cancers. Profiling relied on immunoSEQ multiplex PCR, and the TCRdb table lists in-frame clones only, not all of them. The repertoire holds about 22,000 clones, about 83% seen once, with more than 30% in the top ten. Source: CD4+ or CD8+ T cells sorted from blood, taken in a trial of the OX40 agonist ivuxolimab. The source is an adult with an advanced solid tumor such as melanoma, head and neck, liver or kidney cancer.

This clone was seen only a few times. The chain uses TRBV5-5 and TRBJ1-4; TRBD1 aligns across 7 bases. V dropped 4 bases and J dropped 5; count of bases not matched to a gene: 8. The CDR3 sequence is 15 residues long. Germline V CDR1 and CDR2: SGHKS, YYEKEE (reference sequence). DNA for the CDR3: TGTGCCAGCAGCGGACAGGACAGGAGAAATGAAAAACTGTTTTTT. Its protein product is CASSGQDRRNEKLFF.

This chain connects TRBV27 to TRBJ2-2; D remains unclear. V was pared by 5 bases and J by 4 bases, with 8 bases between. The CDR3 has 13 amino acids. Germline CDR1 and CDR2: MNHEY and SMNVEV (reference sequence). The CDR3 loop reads CASSPYLTGELFF. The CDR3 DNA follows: TGTGCCAGCAGTCCGTACCTCACCGGGGAGCTGTTTTTT.

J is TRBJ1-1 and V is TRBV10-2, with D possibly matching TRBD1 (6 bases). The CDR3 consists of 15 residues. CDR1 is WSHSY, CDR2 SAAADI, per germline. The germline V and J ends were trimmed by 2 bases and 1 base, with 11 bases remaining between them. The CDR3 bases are TGCGCCAGCAGTGAGACAGGGAACCCGAACACTGAAGCTTTCTTT. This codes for CASSETGNPNTEAFF.

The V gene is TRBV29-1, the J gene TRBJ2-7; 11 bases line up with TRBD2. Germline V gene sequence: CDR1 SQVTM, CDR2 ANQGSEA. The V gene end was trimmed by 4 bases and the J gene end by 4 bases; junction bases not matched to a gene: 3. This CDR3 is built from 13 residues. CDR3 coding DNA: TGCAGCGTTGTAGCGGGAGGGTCGTACGAGCAGTACTTC. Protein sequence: CSVVAGGSYEQYF.

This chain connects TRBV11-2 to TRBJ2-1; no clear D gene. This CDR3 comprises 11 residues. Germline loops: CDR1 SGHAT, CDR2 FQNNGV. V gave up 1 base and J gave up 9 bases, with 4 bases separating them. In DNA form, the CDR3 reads TGTGCCAGCAGCTTAGGTGGTGAGCAGTTCTTC. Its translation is CASSLGGEQFF.

This CDR3 reads CAWGVAYEQYF. CDR3 nucleotide sequence: TGTGCCTGGGGGGTCGCCTACGAGCAGTACTTC. The chain links TRBV30 to TRBJ2-7; D is unresolved. This CDR3 is built from 11 residues. Germline V CDR1 and CDR2: GTSNPN, SVGIG (reference sequence). With 5 bases removed from V and 2 bases from J, the gap between germline ends came to 7 bases.

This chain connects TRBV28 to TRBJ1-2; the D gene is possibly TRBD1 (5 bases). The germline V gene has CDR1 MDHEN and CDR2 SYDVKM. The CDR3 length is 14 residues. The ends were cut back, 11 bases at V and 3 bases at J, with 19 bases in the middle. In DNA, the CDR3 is TGTGCCGCTTGGGGCAGGGAAGAAGACTATGGCTACACCTTC. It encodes CAAWGREEDYGYTF.

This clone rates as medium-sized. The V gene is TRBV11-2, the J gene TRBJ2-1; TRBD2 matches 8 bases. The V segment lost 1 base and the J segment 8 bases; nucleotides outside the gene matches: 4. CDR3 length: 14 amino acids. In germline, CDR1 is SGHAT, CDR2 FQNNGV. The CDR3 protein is CASSLGLRGDEQFF. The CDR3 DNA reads TGTGCCAGCAGCTTAGGTCTGCGGGGGGATGAGCAGTTCTTC.

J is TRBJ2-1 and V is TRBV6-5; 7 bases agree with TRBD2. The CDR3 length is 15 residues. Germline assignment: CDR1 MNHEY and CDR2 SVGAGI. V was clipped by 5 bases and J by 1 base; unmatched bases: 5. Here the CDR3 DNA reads TGTGCCAGCAGTGCGAGCGGGAATTCCTACAATGAGCAGTTCTTC. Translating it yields CASSASGNSYNEQFF.

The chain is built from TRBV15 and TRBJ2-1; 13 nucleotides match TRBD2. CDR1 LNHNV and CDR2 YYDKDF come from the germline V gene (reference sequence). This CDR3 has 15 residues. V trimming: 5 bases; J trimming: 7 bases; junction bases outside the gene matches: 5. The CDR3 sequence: CATSQGLAGSNEQFF. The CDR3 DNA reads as TGTGCCACCAGCCAGGGACTAGCGGGAAGTAATGAGCAGTTCTTC.

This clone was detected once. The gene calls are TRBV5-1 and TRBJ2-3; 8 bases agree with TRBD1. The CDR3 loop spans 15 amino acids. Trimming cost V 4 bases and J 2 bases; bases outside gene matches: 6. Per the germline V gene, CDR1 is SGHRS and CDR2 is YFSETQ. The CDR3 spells CASSGDRGHTDTQYF. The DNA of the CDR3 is TGCGCCAGCAGCGGCGACAGGGGACACACAGATACGCAGTATTTT.

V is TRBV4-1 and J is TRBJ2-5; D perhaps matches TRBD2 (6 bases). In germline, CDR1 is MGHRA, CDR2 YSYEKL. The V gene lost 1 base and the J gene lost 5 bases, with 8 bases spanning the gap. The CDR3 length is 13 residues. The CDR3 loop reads CASSQVGGETQYF. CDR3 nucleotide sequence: TGCGCCAGCAGCCAAGTTGGGGGGGAGACCCAGTACTTC.

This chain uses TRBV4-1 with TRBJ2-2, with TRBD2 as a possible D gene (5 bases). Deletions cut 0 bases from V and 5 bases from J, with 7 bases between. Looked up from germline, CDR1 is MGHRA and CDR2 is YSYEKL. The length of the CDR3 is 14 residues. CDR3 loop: CASSQDRGTGELFF. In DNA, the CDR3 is TGCGCCAGCAGCCAAGATCGAGGGACCGGGGAGCTGTTTTTT.

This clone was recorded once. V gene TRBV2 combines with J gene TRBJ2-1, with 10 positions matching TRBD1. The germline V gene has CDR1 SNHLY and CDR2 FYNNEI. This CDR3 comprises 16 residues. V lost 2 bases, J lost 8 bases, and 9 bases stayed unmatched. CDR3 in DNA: TGTGCCAGCAGTGAAATAGGGGGACAGGGGAGACATGAGCAGTTCTTC. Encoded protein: CASSEIGGQGRHEQFF.

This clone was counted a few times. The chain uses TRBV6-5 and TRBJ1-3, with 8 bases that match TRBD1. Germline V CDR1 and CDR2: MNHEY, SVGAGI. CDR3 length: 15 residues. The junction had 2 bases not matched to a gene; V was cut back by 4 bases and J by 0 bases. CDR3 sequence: CASSFTGGSGNTIYF. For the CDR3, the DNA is TGTGCCAGCAGTTTCACAGGGGGCTCTGGAAACACCATATATTTT.

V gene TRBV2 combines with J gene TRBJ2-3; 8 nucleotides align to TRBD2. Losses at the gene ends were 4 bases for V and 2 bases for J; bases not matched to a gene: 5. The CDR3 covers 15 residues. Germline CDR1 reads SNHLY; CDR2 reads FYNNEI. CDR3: CASSGSGGYTDTQYF. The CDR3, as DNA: TGTGCCAGCAGTGGCAGCGGGGGCTACACAGATACGCAGTATTTT.

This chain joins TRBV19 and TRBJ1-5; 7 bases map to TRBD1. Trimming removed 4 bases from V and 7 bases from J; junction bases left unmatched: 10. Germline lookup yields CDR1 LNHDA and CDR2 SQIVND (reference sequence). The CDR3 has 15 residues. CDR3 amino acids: CASSTRQGSGQPQHF. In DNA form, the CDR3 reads TGTGCCAGTAGTACGCGACAGGGAAGTGGACAGCCCCAGCATTTT. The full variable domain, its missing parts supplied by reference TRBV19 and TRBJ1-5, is DGGITQSPKYLFRKEGQNVTLSCEQNLNHDAMYWYRQDPGQGLRLIYYSQIVNDFQKGDIAEGYSVSREKKESFPLTVTSAQKNPTAFYLCASSTRQGSGQPQHFGDGTRLSIL.

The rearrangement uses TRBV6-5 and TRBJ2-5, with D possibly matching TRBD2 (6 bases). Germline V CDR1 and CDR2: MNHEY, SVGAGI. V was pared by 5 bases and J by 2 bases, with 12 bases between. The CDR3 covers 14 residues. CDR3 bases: TGTGCCAGCAGTCTCCGGGACTTTCAAGAGACCCAGTACTTC. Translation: CASSLRDFQETQYF.

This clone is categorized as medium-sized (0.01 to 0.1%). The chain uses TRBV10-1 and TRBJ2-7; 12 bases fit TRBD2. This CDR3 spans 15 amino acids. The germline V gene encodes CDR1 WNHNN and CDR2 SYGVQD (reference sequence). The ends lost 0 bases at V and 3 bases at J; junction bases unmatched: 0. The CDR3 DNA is TGCGCCAGCAGTGAGTCGACTAGCGGGGGCTACGAGCAGTACTTC. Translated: CASSESTSGGYEQYF.

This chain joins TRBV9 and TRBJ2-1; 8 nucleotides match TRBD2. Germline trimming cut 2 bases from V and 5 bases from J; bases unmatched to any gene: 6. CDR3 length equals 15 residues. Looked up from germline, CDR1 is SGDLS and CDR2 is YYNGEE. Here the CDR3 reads CASSVSGTANNEQFF. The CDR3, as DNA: TGTGCCAGCAGCGTTAGCGGGACTGCAAACAATGAGCAGTTCTTC.

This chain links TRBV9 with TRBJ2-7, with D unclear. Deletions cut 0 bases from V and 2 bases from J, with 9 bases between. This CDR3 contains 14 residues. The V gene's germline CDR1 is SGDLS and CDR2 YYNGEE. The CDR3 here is CASSVGTVPYEQYF. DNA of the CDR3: TGTGCCAGCAGCGTAGGGACGGTCCCCTACGAGCAGTACTTC.

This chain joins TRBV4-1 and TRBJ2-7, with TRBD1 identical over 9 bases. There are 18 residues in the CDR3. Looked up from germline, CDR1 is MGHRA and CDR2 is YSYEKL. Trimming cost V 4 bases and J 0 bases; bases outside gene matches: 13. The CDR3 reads CASSPHGSTGGASYEQYF. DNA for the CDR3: TGCGCCAGCAGCCCCCACGGATCCACAGGGGGCGCCTCCTACGAGCAGTACTTC.

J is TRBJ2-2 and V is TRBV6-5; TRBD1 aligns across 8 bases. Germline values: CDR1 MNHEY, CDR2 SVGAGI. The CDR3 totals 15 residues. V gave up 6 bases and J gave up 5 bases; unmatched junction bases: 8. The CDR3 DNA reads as TGTGCCAGCAGCCCCGGACAGGGAGAGACCGGGGAGCTGTTTTTT. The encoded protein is CASSPGQGETGELFF.

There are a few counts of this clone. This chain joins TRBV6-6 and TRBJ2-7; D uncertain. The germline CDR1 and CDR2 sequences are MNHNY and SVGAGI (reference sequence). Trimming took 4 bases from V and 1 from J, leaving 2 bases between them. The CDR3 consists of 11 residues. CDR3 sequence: CASSFSYEQYF. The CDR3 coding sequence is TGTGCCAGCAGTTTTTCCTACGAGCAGTACTTC.

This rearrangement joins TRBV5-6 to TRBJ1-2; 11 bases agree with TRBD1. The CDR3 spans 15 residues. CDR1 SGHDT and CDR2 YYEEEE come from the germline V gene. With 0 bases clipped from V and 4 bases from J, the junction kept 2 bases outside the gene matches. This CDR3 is CASSLGTGGVYGYTF. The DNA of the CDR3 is TGTGCCAGCAGCTTGGGGACAGGGGGCGTCTATGGCTACACCTTC.

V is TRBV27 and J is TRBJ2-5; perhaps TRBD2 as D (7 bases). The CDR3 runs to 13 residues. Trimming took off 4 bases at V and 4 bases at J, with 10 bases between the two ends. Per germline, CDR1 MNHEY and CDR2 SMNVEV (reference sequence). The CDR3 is CASSYAGAETQYF. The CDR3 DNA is TGTGCCAGCAGTTACGCGGGGGCAGAGACCCAGTACTTC.